This T cell receptor (beta chain) derives from a study of naive and memory T cell subsets. This CDR3 comprises 15 residues. Trimming removed 3 bases from V and 2 bases from J; junction bases left unmatched: 2. Study-wide findings and caveats: TCR counts from RNA may reflect activation-linked expression changes. Over 90% of naive TCR sequences appeared only once, unlike memory subsets.

An equimolar mix of two oligonucleotides served as the beta constant-region primer for TRBC1 and TRBC2. MiXCR was run by TCRdb on the UMI-ligation and nested PCR reads, yielding one entry per CDR3 protein. The sample shows some 150,000 distinct CDR3 sequences, over 15% of them seen only once. This clonotype was counted between two and nine times. Its antigen is as yet unknown. Overnight CMV lysate stimulation of fresh PBMCs defined donor CMV status by CD4+ IFNgamma. Cells stained for CD3, CD4, CD8, CD45RA and CD27 were sorted into four subsets. This clonotype was obtained from a human donor in good health. The sample consisted of naive CD4+ T cells from blood. This chain links TRBV12-3 or TRBV12-4 with TRBJ2-3; 10 bases are shared with TRBD2. CDR3 DNA: TGTGCCAGCAGTTTTGGGACTAGCGCCACAGATACGCAGTATTTT. As protein: CASSFGTSATDTQYF.